Presented here are 10 T cell receptor beta chains from one specimen sequenced in a study of spatial heterogeneity in lung cancer. TCRdb independently ran MiXCR on the 5' RACE reads; one entry per CDR3 protein. Among about 120,000 distinct CDR3 sequences, approximately 12% were seen once, and the ten largest hold 16%. Time point indicated: blood at routine non-recurrence follow-up after resection. Unsorted whole RNA samples from tumor, nontumor lung or frozen PBMC were sequenced. Here the sequenced sample was PBMCs, taken at follow-up. The receptors derive from a male donor with early-stage non-small cell lung cancer.

This clonotype turned up a few times. This chain joins TRBV20-1 and TRBJ2-7; a possible D gene is TRBD2 (5 bases). The germline V and J ends were trimmed by 3 bases and 3 bases, with 12 bases remaining between them. This CDR3 has 13 amino acids. The germline CDR1 and CDR2 sequences are DFQATT and SNEGSKA (reference sequence). CDR3 nucleotides: TGCAGTGCTAGTCTGCGGGCTGTCTACGAGCAGTACTTC. This encodes CSASLRAVYEQYF.

The chain has TRBV6-5 and TRBJ2-7, with D perhaps matching TRBD2 (6 bases). The CDR3 extends over 15 amino acids. CDR1 MNHEY and CDR2 SVGAGI come from the germline V gene. V gave up 4 bases and J gave up 3 bases, with 16 bases separating them. CDR3 coding DNA: TGTGCCAGCAGTTCCAGCCAAGGGAGGCTCTACGAGCAGTACTTC. Translated, it gives CASSSSQGRLYEQYF.

This clonotype was observed many times. The V call is TRBV27, the J call TRBJ1-5; TRBD1 is a possible D gene (5 bases). V lost 2 bases, J lost 5 bases, and 10 bases lay in between. The CDR3 consists of 14 residues. CDR1 is MNHEY and CDR2 is SMNVEV in the germline V gene (reference sequence). CDR3 loop: CASSLQGSYQPQHF. The CDR3 coding sequence is TGTGCCAGCAGTTTACAGGGCTCCTATCAGCCCCAGCATTTT.

This clonotype showed up many times. The genes are TRBV7-2 and TRBJ1-4, with 7 bases fitting TRBD1. Looked up from germline, CDR1 is SGHTA and CDR2 is FQGNSA. The CDR3 spans 14 residues. Germline trimming cut 5 bases from V and 13 bases from J; bases unmatched to any gene: 13. CDR3 protein: CASSRLGSRGGLFF. The CDR3 nucleotides are TGTGCCAGCAGCCGCCTAGGATCCAGGGGGGGACTGTTTTTT.

This clonotype appeared many times. The rearrangement uses TRBV7-2 and TRBJ2-5; D unresolved. Deletions cut 5 bases from V and 6 bases from J, with 7 bases between. Germline lookup yields CDR1 SGHTA and CDR2 FQGNSA. The CDR3 has 11 residues. This CDR3 is CASSLAKTQYF. The CDR3 DNA follows: TGTGCCAGCAGCCTGGCAAAGACCCAGTACTTC.

This clonotype occurred a few times. The genes are TRBV10-1 and TRBJ2-7; no firm D call. Deletions cut 0 bases from V and 3 bases from J, with 9 bases between. The germline gives CDR1 WNHNN, CDR2 SYGVQD (reference sequence). The CDR3 is made up of 14 amino acids. The CDR3: CASSESARYYEQYF. The CDR3 nucleotides are TGCGCCAGCAGTGAGTCCGCCAGGTACTACGAGCAGTACTTC.

In its sample, this clonotype was seen many times. This sequence joins TRBV4-1 and TRBJ1-2; 10 positions agree with TRBD1. The CDR3 is 13 amino acids. Germline V CDR1 and CDR2: MGHRA, YSYEKL. Trimming removed 6 bases from V and 4 bases from J; junction bases left unmatched: 2. CDR3: CASRGQGSYGYTF. DNA for the CDR3: TGCGCCAGCAGGGGACAGGGGAGCTATGGCTACACCTTC.

This clonotype was seen repeatedly, ten times or more. This chain connects TRBV5-1 to TRBJ1-1; D is unclear. V was shortened by 4 bases and J by 7 bases, with 17 bases between the two germline ends. The CDR3 totals 14 residues. Germline V gene sequence: CDR1 SGHRS, CDR2 YFSETQ. CDR3 coding DNA: TGCGCCAGCAGCATGGGTTCCCTGGGCGGTGAAGCTTTCTTT. Amino acid sequence: CASSMGSLGGEAFF.

This clonotype has just a few counts. J is TRBJ2-3 and V is TRBV18; D is uncertain. The CDR3 has 12 residues. CDR1 is KGHSH and CDR2 is LQKENI in the germline V gene. V dropped 0 bases and J dropped 7 bases, with 5 bases sitting between them. CDR3 residues: CASSPPGYTQYF. CDR3 sequence (DNA): TGTGCCAGCTCACCACCGGGGTATACGCAGTATTTT.

The chain uses TRBV6-6 and TRBJ1-6; TRBD1 matches 7 bases. V shed 3 bases and J 0 bases; nucleotides not matched to a gene: 17. CDR3 length: 21 amino acids. Germline loops: CDR1 MNHNY, CDR2 SVGAGI (reference sequence). In nucleotides, the CDR3 is TGTGCCAGCAGTTATAACCCCCTTGGGGCAGGGGGAAGCTCCTATAATTCACCCCTCCACTTT. It codes for CASSYNPLGAGGSSYNSPLHF.